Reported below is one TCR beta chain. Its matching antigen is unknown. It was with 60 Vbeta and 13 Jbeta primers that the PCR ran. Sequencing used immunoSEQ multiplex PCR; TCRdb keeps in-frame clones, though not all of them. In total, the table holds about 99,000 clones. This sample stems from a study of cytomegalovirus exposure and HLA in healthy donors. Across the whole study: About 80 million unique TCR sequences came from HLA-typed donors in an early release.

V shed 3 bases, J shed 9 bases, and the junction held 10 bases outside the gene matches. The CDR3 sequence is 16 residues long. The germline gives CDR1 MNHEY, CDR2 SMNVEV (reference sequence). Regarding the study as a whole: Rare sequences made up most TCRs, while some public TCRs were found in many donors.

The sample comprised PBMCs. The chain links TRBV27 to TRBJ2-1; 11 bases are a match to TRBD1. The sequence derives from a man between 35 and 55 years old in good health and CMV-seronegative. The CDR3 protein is CASSFQRTGGKGEQFF. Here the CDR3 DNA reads TGTGCCAGCAGTTTCCAACGGACAGGGGGCAAGGGTGAGCAGTTCTTC.